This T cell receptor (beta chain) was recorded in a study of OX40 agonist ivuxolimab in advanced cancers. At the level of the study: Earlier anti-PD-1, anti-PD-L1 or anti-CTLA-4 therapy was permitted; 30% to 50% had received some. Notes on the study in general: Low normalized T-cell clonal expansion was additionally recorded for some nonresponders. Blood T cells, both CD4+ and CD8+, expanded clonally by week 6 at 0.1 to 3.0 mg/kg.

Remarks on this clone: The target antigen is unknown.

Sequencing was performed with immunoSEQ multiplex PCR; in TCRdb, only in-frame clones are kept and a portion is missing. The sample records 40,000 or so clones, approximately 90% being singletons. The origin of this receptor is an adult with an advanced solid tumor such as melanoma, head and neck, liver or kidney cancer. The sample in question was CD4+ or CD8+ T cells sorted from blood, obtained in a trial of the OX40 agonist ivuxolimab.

The CDR3 loop is CASTNTGELFF. CDR3 bases: TGCGCCAGCACCAACACCGGGGAGCTGTTTTTT. The chain couples TRBV5-1 to TRBJ2-2; D gene ambiguous. V shed 6 bases and J shed 2 bases, with 2 bases lying between them. Germline loops: CDR1 SGHRS, CDR2 YFSETQ. This CDR3 contains 11 residues.